This T cell receptor (beta chain) was sequenced for a study of early stage breast cancer tumors. V was clipped by 1 base and J by 4 bases, with 11 bases between them. CDR3 length equals 15 residues. The germline CDR1 and CDR2 sequences are MDHEN and SYDVKM. Libraries were prepared by immunoSEQ multiplex PCR; TCRdb keeps only in-frame clonotypes and omits some of them. The sample lists around 25,000 clones, 65% to 75% occurring once. In the case of this clone: The same CDR3 also results from other DNA sequences found in this sample.

The sequencing sample was made of breast tumor tissue. The J gene is TRBJ1-5, the V gene TRBV28; no firm D call. The TCR sequence derives from a person aged 55-75 years with breast cancer. In DNA form, the CDR3 reads TGTGCCAGCAGTTTATCCTTAGCTGGGAATCAGCCCCAGCATTTT. Protein: CASSLSLAGNQPQHF.